Following are 13 T cell receptor beta chains from one sample sequenced in a study of blood T cell repertoires in COVID-19. Repertoires were generated with immunoSEQ multiplex PCR, while TCRdb's copy carries only in-frame clones and drops some. This table has around 68,000 clones, 80% to 90% appearing once. The sequencing sample was made of peripheral blood. Receptors were obtained from a man in his fifties or sixties with acute or convalescent COVID-19.

J is TRBJ1-5 and V is TRBV28, with D possibly matching TRBD1 (6 bases). The germline gives CDR1 MDHEN, CDR2 SYDVKM. Trimming left V 8 bases short and J 9 bases short, with 14 bases between. The CDR3 extends over 12 amino acids. The DNA for the CDR3 is TGTGCCAGCCGGGACACCTCATGGCCCCAGCATTTT. It yields the protein CASRDTSWPQHF.

V and J are TRBV5-6 and TRBJ2-5; D possibly corresponds to TRBD1 (6 bases). Germline V gives CDR1 SGHDT, CDR2 YYEEEE. This CDR3 has 17 residues. V lost 3 bases and J 1 base, leaving 19 bases between the germline ends. CDR3 protein: CASSWPSGVGGQETQYF. CDR3 DNA: TGTGCCAGCAGCTGGCCCTCAGGGGTCGGAGGCCAAGAGACCCAGTACTTC. The full variable domain, in which reference TRBV5-6 and TRBJ2-5 provide the parts outside the CDR3, is DAGVTQSPTHLIKTRGQQVTLRCSPKSGHDTVSWYQQALGQGPQFIFQYYEEEERQRGNFPDRFSGHQFPNYSSELNVNALLLGDSALYLCASSWPSGVGGQETQYFGPGTRLLVL.

V gene TRBV6-5 combines with J gene TRBJ2-5; 9 bases are shared with TRBD2. The CDR3 is 14 residues long. CDR1 MNHEY and CDR2 SVGAGI come from the germline V gene. J was trimmed by 0 bases and V by 10 bases; bases with no gene match: 6. The CDR3 is CATRLAANQETQYF. The DNA of the CDR3 is TGTGCCACCCGACTAGCGGCAAACCAAGAGACCCAGTACTTC.

This rearrangement joins TRBV28 to TRBJ1-2; D possibly corresponds to TRBD1 (6 bases). This CDR3 has 12 amino acids. V was trimmed by 6 bases and J by 8 bases, leaving 13 bases between them. CDR1 is MDHEN, CDR2 SYDVKM, per germline. The CDR3 loop reads CASSAQGHGYTF. The DNA for the CDR3 is TGTGCCAGCAGCGCTCAGGGACACGGCTACACCTTC.

This rearrangement joins TRBV5-1 to TRBJ2-3, with D uncertain. Germline values: CDR1 SGHRS, CDR2 YFSETQ. The CDR3 length is 14 residues. V lost 0 bases and J 2 bases, leaving 7 bases between the germline ends. The CDR3 region has the DNA TGCGCCAGCAGCTTGGTTGGGCACACAGATACGCAGTATTTT. Translating gives CASSLVGHTDTQYF.

This chain uses TRBV29-1 with TRBJ1-2; weak D call: TRBD1 (5 bases). The length of the CDR3 is 10 residues. Germline V gene sequence: CDR1 SQVTM, CDR2 ANQGSEA. The V gene lost 5 bases and the J gene lost 5 bases, with 6 bases spanning the gap. The chain's CDR3 is CSVRQYGYTF. CDR3 nucleotide sequence: TGCAGCGTTAGACAGTATGGCTACACCTTC.

In its sample, this clone was seen once. V usage is TRBV2 and J usage is TRBJ1-1; 7 positions match TRBD1. The CDR3 extends over 18 amino acids. The V gene's germline CDR1 is SNHLY and CDR2 FYNNEI. V shed 10 bases and J 0 bases; nucleotides not matched to a gene: 20. Written as DNA, the CDR3 is TGTGCCATCCAAAAAGGGGGCGAATCCTTGCCCATGAACACTGAAGCTTTCTTT. This translates into CAIQKGGESLPMNTEAFF. The full variable domain, with the rest looked up from reference TRBV2 and TRBJ1-1, is EPEVTQTPSHQVTQMGQEVILRCVPISNHLYFYWYRQILGQKVEFLVSFYNNEISEKSEIFDDQFSVERPDGSNFTLKIRSTKLEDSAMYFCAIQKGGESLPMNTEAFFGQGTRLTVV.

The genes are TRBV7-2 and TRBJ1-3, with TRBD1 identical over 8 bases. Germline V lookup: CDR1 SGHTA, CDR2 FQGNSA. The CDR3 length is 16 residues. Trimming cost V 5 bases and J 4 bases; bases outside gene matches: 10. The CDR3 sequence is CASSPKGQVTGNTIYF. CDR3 DNA sequence: TGTGCCAGCAGCCCTAAGGGACAGGTCACGGGAAACACCATATATTTT.

The chain combines TRBV9 with TRBJ1-2, with D tentatively TRBD1 (5 bases). In germline, CDR1 is SGDLS, CDR2 YYNGEE. The germline V and J ends were trimmed by 1 base and 7 bases, with 23 bases remaining between them. CDR3 length: 17 amino acids. Written as DNA, the CDR3 is TGTGCCAGCAGCGTAATGACAGCCCCGTTTCAGTCTGGTGGCTACACCTTC. It specifies CASSVMTAPFQSGGYTF.

The chain recombines TRBV5-4 with TRBJ2-5; TRBD2 agrees at 11 bases. Per the germline V gene, CDR1 is SGHNT and CDR2 is YYREEE (reference sequence). This CDR3 spans 16 amino acids. The V and J ends lost 2 bases and 1 base, in that order; junction bases with no gene match: 4. The CDR3 nucleotides read TGTGCCAGCAGCTTCGGACTAGCGGGCATCCAAGAGACCCAGTACTTC. Residues: CASSFGLAGIQETQYF.

This chain joins TRBV2 and TRBJ1-1; D perhaps matches TRBD1 (5 bases). V shed 7 bases and J shed 5 bases, with 17 bases lying between them. Germline lookup yields CDR1 SNHLY and CDR2 FYNNEI. The CDR3 is made up of 14 amino acids. The chain's CDR3 is CASNRDWSGTEAFF. The CDR3 DNA sequence: TGTGCCAGCAATCGGGACTGGTCCGGTACTGAAGCTTTCTTT.

The chain recombines TRBV30 with TRBJ2-1; D is possibly TRBD1 (5 bases). Looked up from germline, CDR1 is GTSNPN and CDR2 is SVGIG (reference sequence). V was shortened by 1 base and J by 4 bases, with 14 bases between the two germline ends. The CDR3 contains 15 residues. The CDR3 coding sequence is TGTGCCTGGAGTGAACAGGTCCTTAGTTACAATGAGCAGTTCTTC. It codes for CAWSEQVLSYNEQFF.

This clone came up once. This chain links TRBV15 with TRBJ1-5; possible D gene TRBD1, 6 bases. Germline values: CDR1 LNHNV, CDR2 YYDKDF (reference sequence). There are 15 residues in the CDR3. The V end lost 2 bases, the J end lost 3 bases, and 11 bases lay between the germline ends. In DNA form, the CDR3 reads TGTGCCACCAGCAGATTGGACAGAGACAATCAGCCCCAGCATTTT. This gives the protein CATSRLDRDNQPQHF.